This entry lists 24 T cell receptor beta chains sequenced from one sample in a study of T cells after yellow fever vaccination. MiXCR was run by TCRdb on the 5' RACE reads, yielding one entry per CDR3 protein. Among some 600,000 distinct CDR3 sequences listed, 10% to 15% were seen once. Source: PBMCs, taken on the day of the yellow fever booster vaccination. The origin of the receptors is a man in his thirties or forties who received the YFV17D yellow fever vaccine.

This clonotype was picked up a small number of times. J is TRBJ1-1 and V is TRBV6-1; 9 bases agree with TRBD1. Germline V gene sequence: CDR1 MNHNS, CDR2 SASEGT. V shed 3 bases and J 4 bases; nucleotides not matched to a gene: 3. This CDR3 contains 14 residues. The DNA of the CDR3 is TGTGCCAGCAGTGAGCGGGACAGGGCCACTGAAGCTTTCTTT. Translation gives CASSERDRATEAFF.

This clonotype was detected a few times. CDR3 residues: CASRSGLAGWQETQYF. In DNA, the CDR3 is TGTGCCAGCAGATCAGGACTAGCGGGATGGCAAGAGACCCAGTACTTC. The chain carries TRBV7-2 and TRBJ2-5; TRBD2 matches 12 bases. This CDR3 is 16 amino acids long. From germline, CDR1 is SGHTA and CDR2 FQGNSA. Germline trimming cut 6 bases from V and 2 bases from J; bases unmatched to any gene: 7.

V and J are TRBV18 and TRBJ2-1; 7 nucleotides align to TRBD1. Trimming removed 5 bases from V and 14 bases from J; junction bases left unmatched: 6. Germline V gives CDR1 KGHSH, CDR2 LQKENI. The CDR3 is 11 amino acids. The CDR3 region is CASSSNRGKFF. The CDR3 nucleotides read TGTGCCAGCTCATCAAACAGGGGAAAGTTCTTC.

A few counts support this clonotype. The CDR3 nucleotides are TGCGCCAGCAGTCGGTCCTCGGCTTACTCAAAACACCGGCCAACTAATGAGCAGTTCTTC. Translating it yields CASSRSSAYSKHRPTNEQFF. This rearrangement joins TRBV23-1 to TRBJ2-1; D unclear. TRBV23-1 is known as an ORF, though its function is uncertain. The CDR3 sequence is 20 residues long. V was trimmed by 4 bases and J by 7 bases, leaving 32 bases between them.

In this sample, this clonotype turned up many times. J is TRBJ2-7 and V is TRBV6-5; D is uncertain. The CDR3 length is 13 residues. V was shortened by 0 bases and J by 3 bases, with 6 bases between the two germline ends. The V gene's germline CDR1 is MNHEY and CDR2 SVGAGI. The CDR3: CASSYSADYEQYF. The CDR3 coding sequence is TGTGCCAGCAGTTACTCGGCTGACTACGAGCAGTACTTC.

DNA of the CDR3: TGCGCCAGCAGCGTACCAGACAGGGCCGAGCAGTACTTC. Translating gives CASSVPDRAEQYF. This chain connects TRBV5-1 to TRBJ2-7, with 7 positions matching TRBD1. This CDR3 is built from 13 residues. Germline V gene data show CDR1 as SGHRS and CDR2 as YFSETQ. Losses at the gene ends were 4 bases for V and 6 bases for J; bases not matched to a gene: 7.

This sequence joins TRBV12-3 or TRBV12-4 and TRBJ2-2, with 7 bases aligning to TRBD2. The CDR3 has 14 residues. J lost 6 bases, V lost 6 bases, and 7 bases had no gene match. CDR3 sequence (DNA): TGTGCCAGCAGCCAGAGGGAGGGGTCCGGGGAGCTGTTTTTT. Its protein product is CASSQREGSGELFF.

This clonotype was detected ten times or more. The V gene is TRBV10-3, the J gene TRBJ2-1; 13 bases are shared with TRBD2. V dropped 2 bases and J dropped 0; count of bases not matched to a gene: 7. Germline lookup yields CDR1 ENHRY and CDR2 SYGVKD. CDR3 size: 19 residues. The CDR3 is CAISERELAGGTSYNEQFF. DNA of the CDR3: TGTGCCATCAGTGAGAGGGAACTAGCGGGGGGGACCTCCTACAATGAGCAGTTCTTC.

The chain carries TRBV6-5 and TRBJ2-2; D may be TRBD1 (6 bases). The CDR3 loop spans 16 amino acids. V was trimmed by 4 bases and J by 6 bases, leaving 18 bases between them. The germline CDR1 and CDR2 sequences are MNHEY and SVGAGI. For the CDR3, the DNA is TGTGCCAGCAGTTGGGGAACAGGGATAAGGGCCGGGGAGCTGTTTTTT. Translating gives CASSWGTGIRAGELFF.

The rearrangement uses TRBV10-3 and TRBJ2-3; D is unresolved. V was cut by 11 bases and J by 6 bases, with 15 bases left in between. The CDR3 is made up of 12 amino acids. Per germline, CDR1 ENHRY and CDR2 SYGVKD. The CDR3: CAFCGMMDTQYF. The CDR3 DNA reads TGTGCCTTCTGTGGGATGATGGATACGCAGTATTTT.

Only a few counts were recorded for this clonotype. This chain uses TRBV7-2 with TRBJ1-5; 8 bases map to TRBD1. V shed 1 base, J shed 3 bases, and the junction held 8 bases outside the gene matches. Germline CDR1 SGHTA, CDR2 FQGNSA. The length of the CDR3 is 17 residues. The CDR3 loop reads CASSLVGAGGVNQPQHF. In DNA, the CDR3 is TGTGCCAGCAGCTTAGTTGGGGCAGGGGGCGTCAATCAGCCCCAGCATTTT.

V usage is TRBV2 and J usage is TRBJ2-1; a possible D gene is TRBD2 (7 bases). Germline lookup yields CDR1 SNHLY and CDR2 FYNNEI. With 2 bases removed from V and 7 bases from J, the gap between germline ends came to 21 bases. The CDR3 has 17 amino acids. CDR3 in amino acids: CASSESRGGAFGNEQFF. CDR3 in DNA: TGTGCCAGCAGTGAATCCCGAGGGGGGGCCTTTGGGAATGAGCAGTTCTTC.

This clonotype showed up just a few times. The chain carries TRBV10-2 and TRBJ1-5; D unresolved. Germline loops: CDR1 WSHSY, CDR2 SAAADI. V lost 8 bases and J 0 bases, leaving 8 bases between the germline ends. The CDR3 loop spans 13 amino acids. CDR3 sequence: CASGENSNQPQHF. CDR3 DNA sequence: TGCGCCAGCGGGGAGAATAGCAATCAGCCCCAGCATTTT.

The chain combines TRBV20-1 with TRBJ2-7; D is unresolved. Trimming removed 1 base from V and 6 bases from J, with 7 bases in between. In germline, CDR1 is DFQATT, CDR2 SNEGSKA (reference sequence). CDR3 length: 11 amino acids. The chain's CDR3 is CSARVVAEQYF. DNA of the CDR3: TGCAGTGCTAGAGTCGTAGCCGAGCAGTACTTC.

The chain's CDR3 is CASSLMVGGPNEQFF. CDR3 coding DNA: TGTGCCAGCAGCTTAATGGTGGGAGGGCCTAATGAGCAGTTCTTC. The J gene is TRBJ2-1, the V gene TRBV7-3; 7 nucleotides align to TRBD2. The junction had 7 bases not matched to a gene; V was cut back by 1 base and J by 7 bases. The CDR3 covers 15 residues. Germline V gene sequence: CDR1 SGHTA, CDR2 FQGTGA.

The genes are TRBV7-6 and TRBJ2-5; 9 positions match TRBD2. Germline CDR1 reads SGHVS; CDR2 reads FNYEAQ. V was clipped by 8 bases and J by 4 bases; unmatched bases: 8. The CDR3 loop spans 14 amino acids. CDR3 amino acids: CASGAGGPRETQYF. The CDR3 DNA is TGTGCCAGCGGAGCGGGAGGCCCCCGAGAGACCCAGTACTTC.

In its sample, this clonotype was seen many times. The chain is built from TRBV5-1 and TRBJ1-6, with 7 bases that match TRBD1. Germline V gene sequence: CDR1 SGHRS, CDR2 YFSETQ. The ends lost 2 bases at V and 7 bases at J; junction bases unmatched: 3. This CDR3 is built from 14 residues. CDR3 sequence (DNA): TGCGCCAGCAGCTTACAGGGGAACAATTCACCCCTCCACTTT. Translating it yields CASSLQGNNSPLHF. Full variable domain (remainder filled in from reference TRBV5-1 and TRBJ1-6): KAGVTQTPRYLIKTRGQQVTLSCSPISGHRSVSWYQQTPGQGLQFLFEYFSETQRNKGNFPGRFSGRQFSNSRSEMNVSTLELGDSALYLCASSLQGNNSPLHFGNGTRLTVT.

The CDR3 bases are TGTGCCAGCTCACCACGCCAGCTGGATGCGAACACTGAAGCTTTCTTT. Protein: CASSPRQLDANTEAFF. The chain has TRBV18 and TRBJ1-1; D unresolved. Trimming removed 1 base at V and 1 base at J, with 13 bases between. The length of the CDR3 is 16 residues. CDR1 KGHSH and CDR2 LQKENI come from the germline V gene.

To note about this clonotype: This may come from a read error, since a much larger clone is one base off. V and J are TRBV12-3 or TRBV12-4 and TRBJ2-5; 9 bases are a match to TRBD2. This CDR3 region has 16 residues. The chain's CDR3 is CSSSLDLAGNQETQYF. CDR3 coding DNA: TGTTCCAGCAGTTTAGACCTAGCGGGGAACCAAGAGACCCAGTACTTC.

This clonotype was seen more than once but under ten times. The chain employs TRBV7-9 and TRBJ1-1, with 7 bases fitting TRBD1. V shed 3 bases and J 1 base; nucleotides not matched to a gene: 5. CDR3 length: 15 amino acids. CDR1 SEHNR and CDR2 FQNEAQ come from the germline V gene (reference sequence). The CDR3 is CASSFHRDRNTEAFF. The CDR3 nucleotides are TGTGCCAGCAGCTTCCATCGGGACAGGAACACTGAAGCTTTCTTT.

The chain is built from TRBV5-1 and TRBJ2-4; maybe TRBD1 (6 bases). Trimming pared 4 bases from V and 0 bases from J, leaving 17 bases between. The CDR3 extends over 17 amino acids. From germline, CDR1 is SGHRS and CDR2 YFSETQ. CDR3: CASSVNPGHLAKNIQYF. CDR3 in DNA: TGCGCCAGCAGCGTCAACCCGGGACACCTAGCCAAAAACATTCAGTACTTC.

This clonotype showed up just a few times. The chain recombines TRBV27 with TRBJ2-5; D may be TRBD1 (6 bases). Trimming left V 1 base short and J 5 bases short, with 11 bases between. Germline lookup yields CDR1 MNHEY and CDR2 SMNVEV (reference sequence). This CDR3 comprises 14 residues. The CDR3 protein is CASSLLGQWETQYF. DNA of the CDR3: TGTGCCAGCAGTTTATTAGGACAGTGGGAGACCCAGTACTTC.

V and J are TRBV12-3 or TRBV12-4 and TRBJ1-1; tentatively, D is TRBD1 (5 bases). The CDR3 length is 13 residues. Trimming took 8 bases from V and 1 from J, leaving 11 bases between them. The CDR3 region has the DNA TGTGCCAGCGGTGGGGGAGAGAACACTGAAGCTTTCTTT. Protein product: CASGGGENTEAFF.

The chain links TRBV20-1 to TRBJ2-2; 8 bases line up with TRBD1. V lost 4 bases to trimming and J lost 5 bases; unmatched junction nucleotides: 12. The CDR3 has 16 residues. Per the germline V gene, CDR1 is DFQATT and CDR2 is SNEGSKA (reference sequence). In DNA, the CDR3 is TGCAGTGCTACCAGGGGGCGCTCAATGGTTACCGGGGAGCTGTTTTTT. Protein: CSATRGRSMVTGELFF.